Many counts were recorded for the clone carrying this TCR beta chain. The sample originates from a study of T cells after posttransplantation cyclophosphamide. Cyclophosphamide on days +3 and +4 followed busulfan-fludarabine conditioning and a marrow graft. The table came from immunoSEQ multiplex PCR; TCRdb's copy has only in-frame clones and leaves some out. The repertoire has around 8,000 clones, none seen only once; the ten largest take about 6%. The CDR3 sequence is 17 residues long. Unmatched junction bases numbered 13, after V lost 2 bases and J lost 5 bases. The germline gives CDR1 LNHDA, CDR2 SQIVND (reference sequence).

The receptor's source is a male patient aged 30 to 39 who received an allogeneic stem cell transplant from an unrelated donor, was CMV-positive, and had acute and chronic GVHD. Some T cells may trace back to the graft donor. Sequenced here: PBMCs, sampled after an allogeneic stem cell transplant with post-transplant cyclophosphamide. V gene TRBV19 combines with J gene TRBJ1-2, with TRBD1 identical over 8 bases. CDR3 in DNA: TGTGCCAGTAGTATACCAAAGACAGGGGCGAAAGGGTATGGCTACACCTTC. Protein product: CASSIPKTGAKGYGYTF.